These 19 T cell receptor beta chains came from one sample sequenced in a study of T cell changes during pregnancy in multiple sclerosis. Sequencing was performed with immunoSEQ multiplex PCR; in TCRdb, only in-frame clones are kept and a portion is missing. The profile shows tens of thousands of clones, around 90% of them singletons. This specimen consisted of peripheral blood, obtained after pregnancy. The receptors stem from a female donor in good health, enrolled as a control in a pregnancy study.

This chain's CDR3 is CAWSAPRTGVGSGYGYTF. CDR3 nucleotide sequence: TGTGCCTGGAGTGCCCCGCGGACAGGGGTAGGAAGCGGCTATGGCTACACCTTC. The rearrangement uses TRBV30 and TRBJ1-2; 9 bases agree with TRBD1. The CDR3 covers 18 residues. Germline lookup yields CDR1 GTSNPN and CDR2 SVGIG (reference sequence). With V trimmed by 1 base and J by 4 bases, 16 bases remained unmatched.

This clone was seen a few times. J is TRBJ2-5 and V is TRBV6-1; 9 bases are a match to TRBD2. Per the germline V gene, CDR1 is MNHNS and CDR2 is SASEGT. Trimming took 7 bases from V and 5 from J; bases not matched to a gene: 11. The CDR3 runs to 15 residues. CDR3 DNA sequence: TGTGCCAGCACCGCTTATAGCGGGAGACATGAGACCCAGTACTTC. Its protein product is CASTAYSGRHETQYF.

V and J are TRBV2 and TRBJ2-5; 13 nucleotides line up with TRBD2. Germline loops: CDR1 SNHLY, CDR2 FYNNEI. The CDR3 has 15 residues. The V gene end was trimmed by 6 bases and the J gene end by 2 bases; junction bases not matched to a gene: 3. CDR3 region: CASSPGLAGQETQYF. CDR3 sequence (DNA): TGTGCCAGCAGCCCGGGACTAGCGGGGCAAGAGACCCAGTACTTC.

CDR3 loop: CASRDSNYGYTF. In nucleotides, the CDR3 is TGTGCCAGCAGGGACAGCAACTATGGCTACACCTTC. The chain joins TRBV5-4 to TRBJ1-2; D perhaps matches TRBD1 (6 bases). This CDR3 contains 12 residues. V lost 5 bases and J 2 bases, leaving 7 bases between the germline ends. CDR1 and CDR2 (germline): SGHNT, YYREEE (reference sequence).

The rearrangement uses TRBV28 and TRBJ2-1; 7 nucleotides line up with TRBD1. The length of the CDR3 is 14 residues. Germline V gives CDR1 MDHEN, CDR2 SYDVKM. After removal of 6 bases from V and 3 bases from J, the junction contained 5 bases not matched to a gene. The CDR3 DNA reads TGTGCCAGCAGGGTAGACAGGGTCTACAATGAGCAGTTCTTC. This codes for CASRVDRVYNEQFF.

CDR3 protein: CAAGLAGKGGQYF. CDR3 DNA: TGTGCCGCAGGGCTAGCGGGTAAGGGAGGGCAGTACTTC. The chain carries TRBV6-5 and TRBJ2-7, with TRBD2 matching 8 bases. CDR3 length: 13 amino acids. Germline trimming cut 11 bases from V and 9 bases from J; bases unmatched to any gene: 15. CDR1 MNHEY and CDR2 SVGAGI come from the germline V gene.

This clone occurred a few times. This chain links TRBV10-1 with TRBJ2-2, with 9 bases fitting TRBD1. Germline-derived CDR1 and CDR2 are WNHNN and SYGVQD (reference sequence). This CDR3 spans 15 amino acids. Germline trimming cut 3 bases from V and 5 bases from J; bases unmatched to any gene: 4. The CDR3 sequence is CASSDGQGRTGELFF. DNA of the CDR3: TGCGCCAGCAGTGACGGACAGGGGAGGACCGGGGAGCTGTTTTTT.

The chain links TRBV9 to TRBJ2-1; D is possibly TRBD1 (5 bases). Trimming left V 5 bases short and J 6 bases short, with 15 bases between. Germline CDR1 SGDLS, CDR2 YYNGEE. There are 14 residues in the CDR3. The CDR3 DNA sequence: TGTGCCAGCAGACAAAGACACCAGGGCAATGAGCAGTTCTTC. This translates into CASRQRHQGNEQFF.

This clone has more than one count but fewer than ten. The chain recombines TRBV6-1 with TRBJ1-2; D ambiguous. The ends were cut back, 4 bases at V and 8 bases at J, with 11 bases in the middle. Germline V gene data show CDR1 as MNHNS and CDR2 as SASEGT. This CDR3 is built from 12 residues. The CDR3 spells CASSVVAGGYTF. For the CDR3, the DNA is TGTGCCAGCAGTGTCGTGGCGGGCGGCTACACCTTC.

The genes are TRBV20-1 and TRBJ1-1, with D possibly TRBD1 on 5 matching bases. Trimming took off 4 bases at V and 7 bases at J, with 7 bases between the two ends. Germline CDR1 is DFQATT and CDR2 is SNEGSKA (reference sequence). This CDR3 has 10 residues. The CDR3 sequence is CSAIDSEAFF. CDR3 bases: TGCAGTGCTATCGACAGTGAAGCTTTCTTT.

This clone was seen a single time. The V gene is TRBV12-5, the J gene TRBJ1-5; 10 bases line up with TRBD1. The CDR3 extends over 15 amino acids. Per germline, CDR1 LGHNT and CDR2 FRNRAP. With 5 bases clipped from V and 1 base from J, the junction kept 2 bases outside the gene matches. CDR3 region: CASGRTGGSNQPQHF. CDR3 DNA: TGTGCTAGTGGTCGGACAGGGGGAAGCAATCAGCCCCAGCATTTT.

This clone showed up just once. The rearrangement uses TRBV7-9 and TRBJ2-5, with D possibly matching TRBD2 (6 bases). The CDR3 sequence is 14 residues long. Germline V gene sequence: CDR1 SEHNR, CDR2 FQNEAQ (reference sequence). Trimming cost V 5 bases and J 5 bases, with 15 bases left between them. The CDR3 sequence: CASSRTAGMETQYF. CDR3 in DNA: TGTGCCAGCAGCAGAACGGCGGGGATGGAGACCCAGTACTTC.

V and J are TRBV10-1 and TRBJ2-3; 12 nucleotides line up with TRBD2. After removal of 10 bases from V and 2 bases from J, the junction contained 4 bases not matched to a gene. In germline, CDR1 is WNHNN, CDR2 SYGVQD (reference sequence). This CDR3 is built from 14 residues. The chain's CDR3 is CATSGGAPTDTQYF. In DNA form, the CDR3 reads TGCGCCACTAGCGGGGGGGCCCCCACAGATACGCAGTATTTT.

The genes are TRBV13 and TRBJ2-3, with D possibly matching TRBD1 (7 bases). Germline V CDR1 and CDR2: PRHDT, FYEKMQ (reference sequence). V was trimmed by 1 base and J by 6 bases, leaving 20 bases between them. CDR3 length equals 17 residues. The CDR3 coding sequence is TGTGCCAGCAGCTTAGAAAATACGGGGGCCAGGGGGGATACGCAGTATTTT. Amino acids: CASSLENTGARGDTQYF.

The V and J genes are TRBV6-5 and TRBJ2-1; no clear D. This CDR3 has 14 amino acids. Trimming removed 2 bases at V and 5 bases at J, with 10 bases between. CDR1 is MNHEY and CDR2 is SVGAGI in the germline V gene. The CDR3 DNA follows: TGTGCCAGCAGTTACGCCTCTAGAAACAATGAGCAGTTCTTC. It codes for CASSYASRNNEQFF.

V usage is TRBV29-1 and J usage is TRBJ1-2; TRBD1 matches at 9 bases. Trimming at V came to 3 bases and at J to 4 bases, leaving 3 bases not matched to a gene. Per the germline V gene, CDR1 is SQVTM and CDR2 is ANQGSEA. There are 13 residues in the CDR3. CDR3 region: CSVETGGAYGYTF. CDR3 DNA: TGCAGCGTTGAGACAGGGGGTGCCTATGGCTACACCTTC.

The V and J genes are TRBV7-6 and TRBJ1-1; unclear D gene. CDR1 is SGHVS and CDR2 is FNYEAQ in the germline V gene. Trimming pared 5 bases from V and 4 bases from J, leaving 11 bases between. The CDR3 extends over 13 amino acids. The CDR3 nucleotides are TGTGCCAGCAGCCTACGCCACGCCACTGAAGCTTTCTTT. Its translation: CASSLRHATEAFF.

CDR3 amino acids: CASSTFSGGDTGELFF. DNA for the CDR3: TGTGCCAGTAGTACCTTTAGCGGGGGCGACACCGGGGAGCTGTTTTTT. The rearrangement links TRBV19 to TRBJ2-2; 9 bases are shared with TRBD2. Germline V gives CDR1 LNHDA, CDR2 SQIVND (reference sequence). CDR3 length: 16 residues. The trim removed 4 bases at V and 3 bases at J, leaving 6 bases unmatched.

This chain uses TRBV19 with TRBJ2-7; D not resolved. Deletions cut 5 bases from V and 3 bases from J, with 17 bases between. CDR1 LNHDA and CDR2 SQIVND come from the germline V gene (reference sequence). CDR3 length equals 15 residues. CDR3 nucleotides: TGTGCCAGTAGTCAGGCCGCGTCAGGCCTCTACGAGCAGTACTTC. Amino acids: CASSQAASGLYEQYF.